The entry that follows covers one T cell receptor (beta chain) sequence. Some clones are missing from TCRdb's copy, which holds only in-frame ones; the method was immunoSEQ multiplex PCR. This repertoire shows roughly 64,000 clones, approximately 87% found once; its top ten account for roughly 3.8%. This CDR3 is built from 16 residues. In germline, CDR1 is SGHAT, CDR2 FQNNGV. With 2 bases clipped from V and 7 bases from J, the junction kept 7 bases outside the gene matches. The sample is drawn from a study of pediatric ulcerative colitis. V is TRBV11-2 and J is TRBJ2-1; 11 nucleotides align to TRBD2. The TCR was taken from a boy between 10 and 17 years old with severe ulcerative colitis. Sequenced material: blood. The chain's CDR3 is CASSLTTSGRLNEQFF. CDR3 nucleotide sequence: TGTGCCAGCAGCTTAACCACTAGCGGGAGATTGAATGAGCAGTTCTTC.